This T cell receptor beta chain was recovered during a study of OX40 agonist ivuxolimab in advanced cancers. The wider study: Patients enrolled in dose escalation were diagnosed with hepatocellular carcinoma, melanoma, renal cell or head and neck cancer. Age averaged 60 years (range roughly 23 to 79), and 80% to 90% were male. Points from the study as a whole: The study found that CD8+ T cells averaged more expanded clones than CD4+.

CDR1 is KGHSH, CDR2 LQKENI, per germline. V lost 3 bases and J lost 1; bases outside the gene matches: 4. The CDR3 loop spans 15 amino acids. This clone occurred a few times. Its antigen is unknown. The table came from immunoSEQ multiplex PCR; TCRdb's copy has only in-frame clones and leaves some out. The sample has 90,000 to 95,000 clones, about 90% seen once. The rearrangement links TRBV18 to TRBJ1-1; TRBD1 aligns across 8 bases. The receptor comes from an adult with an advanced solid tumor such as melanoma, head and neck, liver or kidney cancer. Sequenced here: CD4+ or CD8+ T cells sorted from blood, sampled in a trial of the OX40 agonist ivuxolimab. DNA of the CDR3: TGTGCCAGCTCACCTACGGACAGGGCGAACACTGAAGCTTTCTTT. Amino acids: CASSPTDRANTEAFF. Full variable domain (remainder filled in from reference TRBV18 and TRBJ1-1): NAGVMQNPRHLVRRRGQEARLRCSPMKGHSHVYWYRQLPEEGLKFMVYLQKENIIDESGMPKERFSAEFPKEGPSILRIQQVVRGDSAAYFCASSPTDRANTEAFFGQGTRLTVV.